This T cell receptor beta chain was sequenced during a study of cytomegalovirus exposure and HLA in healthy donors. Study summary: An analysis done earlier identified about 120 million unique TCR beta sequences from about 180 million T cells.

CDR1 is MNHNY, CDR2 SVGAGI, per germline (reference sequence). V lost 6 bases to trimming and J lost 6 bases; unmatched junction nucleotides: 6. The CDR3 runs 14 residues. Study findings and constraints: Most TCRs appeared rarely, but some public TCRs recurred in many donors. Certain indistinguishable V segments, among them TRBV6-2 and TRBV6-3, were excluded. Later genetic work tied a missense DCLRE1C variant to beta-chain V and J trimming.

A note on this clone: The antigen remains unidentified.

In the PCR, 60 Vbeta and 13 Jbeta primers were used. Produced via immunoSEQ multiplex PCR; TCRdb's table is partial and in-frame only. The repertoire holds about 140,000 clones, with roughly two thirds as singletons. The origin of this receptor is a male donor in good health and CMV-seronegative. The sequencing input was PBMCs. The genes are TRBV6-6 and TRBJ1-5; 9 positions match TRBD1. The CDR3, as DNA: TGTGCCAGCAGCACTACAGGGGGCGGTCAGCCCCAGCATTTT. Amino acids: CASSTTGGGQPQHF.